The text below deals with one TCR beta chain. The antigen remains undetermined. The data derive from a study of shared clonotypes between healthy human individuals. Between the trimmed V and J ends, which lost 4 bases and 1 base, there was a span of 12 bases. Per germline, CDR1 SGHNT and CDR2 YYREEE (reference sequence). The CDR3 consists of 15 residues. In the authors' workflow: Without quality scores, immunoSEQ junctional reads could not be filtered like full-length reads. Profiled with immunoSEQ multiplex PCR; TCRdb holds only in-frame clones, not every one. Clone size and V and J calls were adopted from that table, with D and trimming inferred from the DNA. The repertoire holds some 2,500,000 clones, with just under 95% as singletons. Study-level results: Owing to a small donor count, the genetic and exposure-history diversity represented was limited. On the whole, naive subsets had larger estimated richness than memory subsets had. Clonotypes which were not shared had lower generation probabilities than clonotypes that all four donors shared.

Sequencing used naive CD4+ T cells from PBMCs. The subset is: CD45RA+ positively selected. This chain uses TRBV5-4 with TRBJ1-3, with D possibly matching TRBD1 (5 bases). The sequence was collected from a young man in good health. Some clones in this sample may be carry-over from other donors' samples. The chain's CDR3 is CASSKGWGSGNTIYF. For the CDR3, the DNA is TGTGCCAGCAGCAAGGGGTGGGGATCTGGAAACACCATATATTTT. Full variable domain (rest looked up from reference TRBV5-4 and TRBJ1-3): ETGVTQSPTHLIKTRGQQVTLRCSSQSGHNTVSWYQQALGQGPQFIFQYYREEENGRGNFPPRFSGLQFPNYSSELNVNALELDDSALYLCASSKGWGSGNTIYFGEGSWLTVV.